This T cell receptor beta chain comes out of a study of human T cells and chemical hapten exposure. As for time point: patch test 1, 2 weeks after DPC sensitization. The treatment: therapeutic diphenylcyclopropenone sensitization with weekly scalp DPC. This clonotype was found many times. A single record per CDR3 protein comes from TCRdb applying MiXCR to the RACE reads. Of some 400,000 distinct CDR3 sequences detected, roughly 4.8% appear once; the ten largest clones hold under 3%. The CDR3 has 13 amino acids. The germline CDR1 and CDR2 sequences are LGHNA and YNFKEQ. V was pared by 5 bases and J by 6 bases, with 10 bases between.

The sample was whole blood, taken in connection with sensitization to the hapten diphenylcyclopropenone (DPC). The chain recombines TRBV4-2 with TRBJ2-2; D may be TRBD1 or TRBD2 (5 bases each). The sequence was obtained from a woman in her fifties or sixties with alopecia areata. Some clones in this sample may be carry-over from other donors' samples. This CDR3 reads CASSSQGPGELFF. The CDR3 DNA reads TGTGCCAGCAGCAGCCAGGGACCCGGGGAGCTGTTTTTT.